These 30 T cell receptor beta chains share one sample of origin, sequenced in a study of blood T cells in healthy people across ages. Together with a sample-barcoded 5' primer, a J-beta primer mix was included in a second PCR lasting 7 to 11 cycles. TCRdb reprocessed the 5' RACE reads with MiXCR, giving one entry per CDR3 protein. In the table there are 650,000 or so distinct CDR3 sequences, 45% to 60% of which are singletons. The material sequenced was blood. The origin of the receptors is a woman aged 80 or over in good health.

This clonotype was counted ten times or more. This rearrangement joins TRBV25-1 to TRBJ2-1; D possibly corresponds to TRBD2 (6 bases). The V and J ends lost 3 bases and 8 bases respectively, with 20 bases between them. CDR1 is MGHDK, CDR2 SYGVNS, per germline. The CDR3 spans 16 residues. CDR3: CASSEVRGSGSDEQFF. CDR3 nucleotides: TGTGCCAGCAGTGAGGTTCGGGGGAGTGGGAGCGATGAGCAGTTCTTC.

This clonotype was found many times. J is TRBJ2-3 and V is TRBV6-4, with TRBD2 matching 10 bases. V trimming: 6 bases; J trimming: 0 bases; junction bases outside the gene matches: 3. Germline CDR1 MRHNA, CDR2 SNTAGT. The CDR3 is 15 amino acids. In nucleotides, the CDR3 is TGTGCCAGCAGCGAGCGGGGGGGTAGCACAGATACGCAGTATTTT. Encoded protein: CASSERGGSTDTQYF.

This clonotype appeared once. V gene TRBV29-1 combines with J gene TRBJ1-2; possible D gene TRBD1, 5 bases. Trimming cost V 7 bases and J 4 bases, with 25 bases left between them. Germline CDR1 is SQVTM and CDR2 is ANQGSEA. The CDR3 is 16 amino acids. In nucleotides, the CDR3 is TGCAGCGCACGACACGGGGACGGGGGGAGTGTCTATGGCTACACCTTC. Its translation: CSARHGDGGSVYGYTF.

This clonotype was counted only a few times. The V gene is TRBV2, the J gene TRBJ2-2; D is perhaps TRBD1 (6 bases). This CDR3 is built from 13 residues. V was clipped by 6 bases and J by 5 bases, with 10 bases between them. Looked up from germline, CDR1 is SNHLY and CDR2 is FYNNEI. CDR3 residues: CASRRTGTGELFF. The CDR3 DNA follows: TGTGCCAGCAGGCGAACAGGGACCGGGGAGCTGTTTTTT.

This clonotype was seen many times. The rearrangement joins TRBV12-3 or TRBV12-4 to TRBJ2-5; a possible D gene is TRBD1 (5 bases). The CDR3 is 12 residues long. V was trimmed by 11 bases and J by 4 bases, leaving 14 bases between them. The CDR3 loop reads CASAGIRETQYF. CDR3 nucleotide sequence: TGTGCCTCGGCAGGGATACGAGAGACCCAGTACTTC.

This clonotype showed up many times. The chain joins TRBV3-1 to TRBJ2-1; weak D call: TRBD1 (6 bases). The CDR3 consists of 15 residues. V lost 6 bases, J lost 7 bases, and 19 bases lay in between. Germline assignment: CDR1 LGHDT and CDR2 YNNKEL (reference sequence). CDR3 protein: CASSSPMDSANEQFF. CDR3 nucleotides: TGTGCCAGCAGTTCACCTATGGACAGCGCGAATGAGCAGTTCTTC.

This clonotype has more than one count but fewer than ten. The V and J genes are TRBV7-8 and TRBJ2-6; weak D call: TRBD1 (5 bases). Germline lookup yields CDR1 SGHVS and CDR2 FQNEAQ. This CDR3 has 18 amino acids. Trimming pared 5 bases from V and 4 bases from J, leaving 21 bases between. The CDR3 DNA reads TGTGCCAGCAGCCTTACCCACGTGACAGTGACAGGGGCCAACGTCCTGACTTTC. Translated, it gives CASSLTHVTVTGANVLTF.

Of note for this clonotype: Being one base from a much bigger clone, this may be a read error. The genes are TRBV5-1 and TRBJ2-1; D gene uncertain. The J call may be wrong; the DNA end is better matched by TRBJ2-7. The CDR3 length is 16 residues. Germline V gene data show CDR1 as SGHRS and CDR2 as YFSETQ. In nucleotides, the CDR3 is TGCGCCAGCAGCTTGGCCGGTGGGAACTCCTACAATGAGCAGTACTTC. It specifies CASSLAGGNSYNEQYF.

V and J are TRBV25-1 and TRBJ2-5; 10 nucleotides line up with TRBD1. CDR1 and CDR2 from the germline V gene are MGHDK and SYGVNS. J gave up 4 bases and V 4 bases, and 6 bases lay outside the gene matches. The CDR3 sequence is 15 residues long. The CDR3 nucleotides read TGTGCCAGCAGTGGACAGGGGGCTACGGGAGAGACCCAGTACTTC. Protein: CASSGQGATGETQYF. The full variable domain, its missing parts supplied by reference TRBV25-1 and TRBJ2-5, is EADIYQTPRYLVIGTGKKITLECSQTMGHDKMYWYQQDPGMELHLIHYSYGVNSTEKGDLSSESTVSRIRTEHFPLTLESARPSHTSQYLCASSGQGATGETQYFGPGTRLLVL.

CDR3 nucleotide sequence: TGTGCCAGCAGTTCCGTGGACTCCGGACGGGATACGCAGTATTTT. Amino acid sequence: CASSSVDSGRDTQYF. V gene TRBV12-3 or TRBV12-4 combines with J gene TRBJ2-3; tentatively, D is TRBD2 (5 bases). V was shortened by 4 bases and J by 6 bases, with 17 bases between the two germline ends. CDR3 length: 15 amino acids.

This clonotype was seen a single time. The chain joins TRBV7-6 to TRBJ2-4; perhaps D is TRBD1 or TRBD2 (6 bases each). Judging by the DNA end, TRBJ2-7 fits better; the J call may be wrong. CDR1 and CDR2 (germline): SGHVS, FNYEAQ. The CDR3 spans 16 residues. The chain's CDR3 is CASSLYAGTPTYEQYF. CDR3 sequence (DNA): TGTGCCAGCAGCTTATACGCGGGGACACCAACGTACGAGCAGTACTTC.

J is TRBJ1-2 and V is TRBV18; no firm D call. The ends were cut back, 2 bases at V and 6 bases at J, with 7 bases in the middle. Germline V CDR1 and CDR2: KGHSH, LQKENI. This CDR3 spans 12 amino acids. The CDR3 sequence is CASSPGHDGYTF. CDR3 nucleotide sequence: TGTGCCAGCTCACCAGGGCACGATGGCTACACCTTC.

Notes on this clonotype: A read error may explain this, as a much larger clone is one base away. This chain connects TRBV6-5 to TRBJ2-1; 8 nucleotides line up with TRBD2. The germline V gene encodes CDR1 MNHEY and CDR2 SVGAGI. CDR3 length equals 16 residues. After removal of 2 bases from V and 6 bases from J, the junction contained 9 bases not matched to a gene. Here the CDR3 DNA reads TGTGCCAGCAGTTACAAGGGGCGAGCGGGAGTCAATGAGCAGTTCTTC. Its protein is CASSYKGRAGVNEQFF.

The chain carries TRBV12-3 or TRBV12-4 and TRBJ1-3; 10 bases map to TRBD1. J was trimmed by 9 bases and V by 1 base; bases with no gene match: 9. The CDR3 is 16 residues long. The CDR3 DNA sequence: TGTGCCAGCAGTTTAGGGCCAAGGCGGGACAGGGGCACCATATATTTT. Amino acids: CASSLGPRRDRGTIYF.

This clonotype appeared many times. This rearrangement joins TRBV3-1 to TRBJ2-7, with D possibly being TRBD1 (5 bases). The CDR3 sequence is 15 residues long. V shed 4 bases and J shed 3 bases, with 16 bases lying between them. Germline assignment: CDR1 LGHDT and CDR2 YNNKEL (reference sequence). This chain's CDR3 is CASSRYRTGFYEQYF. The CDR3 bases are TGTGCCAGCAGCCGCTACAGGACCGGATTCTACGAGCAGTACTTC.

This clonotype appeared many times. The gene calls are TRBV6-2 or TRBV6-3 and TRBJ1-2; possible D gene TRBD1, 6 bases. The CDR3 totals 14 residues. V was cut by 4 bases and J by 4 bases, with 13 bases left in between. The germline V gene has CDR1 MNHEY and CDR2 SVGEGT. CDR3 DNA: TGTGCCAGCAGTTCCCTAAGGGGGTCCTATGGCTACACCTTC. This translates into CASSSLRGSYGYTF.

Concerning this clonotype: A clone one base away is much larger, so this may be a read error. This chain connects TRBV6-1 to TRBJ2-3, with D unclear. This CDR3 comprises 10 residues. CDR1 and CDR2 (germline): MNHNS, SASEGT. The V and J ends lost 8 bases and 10 bases respectively, with 10 bases between them. Written as DNA, the CDR3 is TGTGCCAGCGGTCCTGATGCGCAGTATTTT. Translating it yields CASGPDAQYF.

This clonotype has a count of ten or more. The chain employs TRBV20-1 and TRBJ2-1; 8 nucleotides agree with TRBD2. Germline V gene lookup returns CDR1 DFQATT and CDR2 SNEGSKA (reference sequence). This CDR3 is 16 amino acids long. Trimming cost V 0 bases and J 4 bases; bases outside gene matches: 8. CDR3 bases: TGCAGTGCTAGAGATAGTTTACTAGCGGCTTACAATGAGCAGTTCTTC. Translation: CSARDSLLAAYNEQFF.

The table lists this clonotype with many counts. V is TRBV29-1 and J is TRBJ1-1; D is uncertain. This CDR3 comprises 12 residues. V lost 7 bases and J 0 bases, leaving 9 bases between the germline ends. The germline V gene has CDR1 SQVTM and CDR2 ANQGSEA. CDR3 DNA sequence: TGCAGCGCAAATCGGGTGAACACTGAAGCTTTCTTT. Its protein product is CSANRVNTEAFF.

The CDR3 DNA reads TGTGCCATCAGGGACCATTCCCTTAGCACAGATACGCAGTATTTT. It yields the protein CAIRDHSLSTDTQYF. The genes are TRBV10-3 and TRBJ2-3; D uncertain. Germline-derived CDR1 and CDR2 are ENHRY and SYGVKD. The CDR3 extends over 15 amino acids. Trimming stripped 6 bases from V and 0 bases from J, with 13 bases between.

This clonotype was observed once. The chain recombines TRBV28 with TRBJ2-2; 11 nucleotides line up with TRBD2. This CDR3 contains 14 residues. Looked up from germline, CDR1 is MDHEN and CDR2 is SYDVKM. The ends lost 7 bases at V and 6 bases at J; junction bases unmatched: 4. The CDR3 protein is CASTRLAGPGELFF. The CDR3 bases are TGTGCCAGCACCCGACTAGCGGGGCCCGGGGAGCTGTTTTTT.

Details on this clonotype: A much larger clonotype is one base distant, so this may be a read error. The V call is TRBV3-1, the J call TRBJ2-5; D gene uncertain. The CDR3 has 13 residues. The V gene's germline CDR1 is LGHDT and CDR2 YNNKEL (reference sequence). CDR3 bases: TGTGCCAGCAACCAACGACCATTAGAGACCCAGTACTTC. This translates into CASNQRPLETQYF.

This chain links TRBV2 with TRBJ2-2; weak D call: TRBD1 (5 bases). The CDR3 contains 14 residues. Trimming took 6 bases from V and 3 from J, leaving 11 bases between them. Germline V gene data show CDR1 as SNHLY and CDR2 as FYNNEI. The CDR3 region is CASRSFRDTGELFF. The CDR3 bases are TGTGCCAGCAGAAGTTTCAGGGACACCGGGGAGCTGTTTTTT.

The genes are TRBV29-1 and TRBJ2-5, with TRBD2 identical over 9 bases. The CDR3 covers 14 residues. Germline lookup yields CDR1 SQVTM and CDR2 ANQGSEA. V trimming: 8 bases; J trimming: 11 bases; junction bases outside the gene matches: 18. CDR3 sequence: CSCYAGGPFNEQYF. The CDR3 nucleotides read TGCAGCTGCTATGCGGGAGGGCCATTCAATGAGCAGTACTTC.

About this clonotype: This may come from a read error, since a much larger clone is one base off. CDR3 amino acids: CATSAPGTNEKLFF. The DNA for the CDR3 is TGTGCCACCAGTGCCCCCGGTACAAATGAAAAACTGTTTTTT. The chain combines TRBV24-1 with TRBJ1-4; no clear D gene. Deletions cut 5 bases from V and 5 bases from J, with 11 bases between. This CDR3 is built from 14 residues. The germline CDR1 and CDR2 sequences are KGHDR and SFDVKD.

The gene calls are TRBV3-1 and TRBJ2-1; no definite D call. Trimming took off 1 base at V and 5 bases at J, with 15 bases between the two ends. The CDR3 consists of 16 residues. The germline V gene encodes CDR1 LGHDT and CDR2 YNNKEL (reference sequence). CDR3 sequence: CASSQGKRLLNNEQFF. In nucleotides, the CDR3 is TGTGCCAGCAGCCAAGGAAAACGGCTCCTTAACAATGAGCAGTTCTTC.

V gene TRBV7-2 combines with J gene TRBJ1-1; D is uncertain. Germline CDR1 reads SGHTA; CDR2 reads FQGNSA. V was trimmed by 7 bases and J by 3 bases, leaving 15 bases between them. CDR3 length: 14 residues. As DNA, the CDR3 is TGTGCCAGCACACCAGACTGGGCGTACACTGAAGCTTTCTTT. Protein product: CASTPDWAYTEAFF.

V is TRBV20-1 and J is TRBJ2-7; 7 bases agree with TRBD2. The DNA end favors TRBJ2-5, so the J call may be wrong. Germline V lookup: CDR1 DFQATT, CDR2 SNEGSKA (reference sequence). There are 12 residues in the CDR3. The CDR3 sequence: CSAPEGGKTQYF. CDR3 bases: TGCAGTGCCCCAGAGGGAGGGAAGACCCAGTACTTC.

The rearrangement uses TRBV7-2 and TRBJ2-4; TRBD1 agrees at 9 bases. Germline-derived CDR1 and CDR2 are SGHTA and FQGNSA. The junction had 2 bases not matched to a gene; V was cut back by 3 bases and J by 5 bases. CDR3 length: 14 residues. CDR3 region: CASSFGTGQNIQYF. CDR3 bases: TGTGCCAGCAGCTTCGGGACAGGGCAAAACATTCAGTACTTC.

Notes on this clonotype: This clone may be a read error of a much larger clone one base away. V and J are TRBV4-3 and TRBJ2-5; D is unclear. In germline, CDR1 is LGHNA, CDR2 YSLEER. Trimming removed 1 base at V and 2 bases at J, with 5 bases between. This CDR3 region has 13 residues. As DNA, the CDR3 is TGCGCCAGCAGCCAAGGGATGCAAGAGACCCAGTACTTC. As protein: CASSQGMQETQYF.